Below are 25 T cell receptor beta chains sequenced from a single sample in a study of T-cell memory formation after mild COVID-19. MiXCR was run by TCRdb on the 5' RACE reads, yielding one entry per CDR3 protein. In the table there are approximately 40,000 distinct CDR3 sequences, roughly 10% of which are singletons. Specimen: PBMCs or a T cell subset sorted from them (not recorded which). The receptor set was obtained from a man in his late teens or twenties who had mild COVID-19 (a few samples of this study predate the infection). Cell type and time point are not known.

CDR3 sequence reads: CAWSVRLAASTQYF. The CDR3 DNA reads as TGTGCCTGGAGTGTAAGGCTAGCGGCTTCCACGCAGTATTTT. V and J are TRBV30 and TRBJ2-3; 7 nucleotides agree with TRBD2. In germline, CDR1 is GTSNPN, CDR2 SVGIG (reference sequence). The CDR3 extends over 14 amino acids. J was trimmed by 9 bases and V by 0 bases; bases with no gene match: 9.

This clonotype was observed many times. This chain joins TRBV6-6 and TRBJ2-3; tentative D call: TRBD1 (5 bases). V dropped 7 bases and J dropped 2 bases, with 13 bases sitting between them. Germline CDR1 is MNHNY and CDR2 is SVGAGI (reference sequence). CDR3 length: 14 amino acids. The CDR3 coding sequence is TGTGCCAGCAAGTCTCACGGACACACAGATACGCAGTATTTT. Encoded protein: CASKSHGHTDTQYF.

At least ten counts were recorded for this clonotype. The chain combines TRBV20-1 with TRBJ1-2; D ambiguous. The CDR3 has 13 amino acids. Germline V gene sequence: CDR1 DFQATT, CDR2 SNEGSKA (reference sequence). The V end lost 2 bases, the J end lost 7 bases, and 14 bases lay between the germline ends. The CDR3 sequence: CSARQVGSSGYTF. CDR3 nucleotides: TGCAGTGCTAGACAGGTGGGCTCCTCTGGCTACACCTTC.

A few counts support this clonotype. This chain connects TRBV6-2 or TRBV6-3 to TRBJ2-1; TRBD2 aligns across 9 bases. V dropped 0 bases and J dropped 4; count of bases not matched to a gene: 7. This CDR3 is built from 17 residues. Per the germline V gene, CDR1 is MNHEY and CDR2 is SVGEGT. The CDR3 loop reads CASSYSAPSGVYNEQFF. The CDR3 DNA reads TGTGCCAGCAGTTACTCGGCCCCTAGCGGGGTATACAATGAGCAGTTCTTC.

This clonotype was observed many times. For the CDR3, the DNA is TGTGCCAGCAGCTCCCCATCGGGGGGGGGGCGGGAGACCCAGTACTTC. It yields the protein CASSSPSGGGRETQYF. This chain joins TRBV2 and TRBJ2-5; the match to TRBD2 covers 8 bases. V lost 6 bases and J lost 5; bases outside the gene matches: 14. Germline-derived CDR1 and CDR2 are SNHLY and FYNNEI. This CDR3 is 16 amino acids long.

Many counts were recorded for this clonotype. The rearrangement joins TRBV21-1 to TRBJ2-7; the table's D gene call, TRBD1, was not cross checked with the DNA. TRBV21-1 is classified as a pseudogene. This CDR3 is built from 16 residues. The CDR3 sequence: CASSKVAGTGVFEQYV. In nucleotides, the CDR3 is TGTGCCAGCAGCAAAGTAGCTGGGACAGGGGTATTCGAGCAGTACGTC.

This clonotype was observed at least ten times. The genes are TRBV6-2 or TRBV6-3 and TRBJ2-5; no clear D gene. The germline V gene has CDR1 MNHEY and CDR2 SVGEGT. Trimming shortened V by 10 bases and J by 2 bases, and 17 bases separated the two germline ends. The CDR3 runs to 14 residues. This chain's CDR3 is CATTIDRDQETQYF. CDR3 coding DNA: TGTGCCACTACCATCGATAGGGATCAAGAGACCCAGTACTTC.

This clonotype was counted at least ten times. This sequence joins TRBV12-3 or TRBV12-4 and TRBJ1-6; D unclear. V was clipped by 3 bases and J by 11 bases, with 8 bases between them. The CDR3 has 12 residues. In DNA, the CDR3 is TGTGCCAGCAGTTTCCAGCAGGCACCCCTCCACTTT. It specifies CASSFQQAPLHF.

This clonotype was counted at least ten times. This CDR3 is CASSPRQGEGTDTQYF. The CDR3 DNA is TGTGCCAGCAGTCCACGACAGGGTGAAGGCACAGATACGCAGTATTTT. The J gene is TRBJ2-3, the V gene TRBV12-3 or TRBV12-4; TRBD1 matches 7 bases. The CDR3 covers 16 residues. The V and J ends lost 5 bases and 1 base, in that order; junction bases with no gene match: 9.

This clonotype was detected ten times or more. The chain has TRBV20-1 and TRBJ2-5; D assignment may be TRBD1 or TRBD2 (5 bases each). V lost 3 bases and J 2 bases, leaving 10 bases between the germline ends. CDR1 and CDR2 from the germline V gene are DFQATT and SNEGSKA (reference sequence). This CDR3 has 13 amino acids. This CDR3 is CSARGELQETQYF. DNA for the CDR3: TGCAGTGCTAGGGGGGAATTACAAGAGACCCAGTACTTC.

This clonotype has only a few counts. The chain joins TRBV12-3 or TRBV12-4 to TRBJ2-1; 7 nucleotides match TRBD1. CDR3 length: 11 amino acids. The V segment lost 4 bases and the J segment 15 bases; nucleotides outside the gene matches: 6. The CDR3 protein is CASSSGTVAFF. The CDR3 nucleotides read TGTGCCAGCAGTTCAGGGACAGTGGCGTTCTTC.

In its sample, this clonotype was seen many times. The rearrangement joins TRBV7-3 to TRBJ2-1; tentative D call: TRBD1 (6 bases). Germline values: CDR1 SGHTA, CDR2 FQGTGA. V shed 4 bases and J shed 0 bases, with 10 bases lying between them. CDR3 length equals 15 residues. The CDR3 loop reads CASSSGVHSYNEQFF. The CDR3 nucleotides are TGTGCCAGCAGCTCAGGGGTCCACTCCTACAATGAGCAGTTCTTC.

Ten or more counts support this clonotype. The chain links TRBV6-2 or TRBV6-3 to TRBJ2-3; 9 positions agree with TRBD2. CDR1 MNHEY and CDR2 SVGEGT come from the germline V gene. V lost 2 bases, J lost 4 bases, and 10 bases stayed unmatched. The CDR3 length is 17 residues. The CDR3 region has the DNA TGTGCCAGCAGTTACCCCCCCGGAGCGGGGGGAGCAGATACGCAGTATTTT. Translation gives CASSYPPGAGGADTQYF.

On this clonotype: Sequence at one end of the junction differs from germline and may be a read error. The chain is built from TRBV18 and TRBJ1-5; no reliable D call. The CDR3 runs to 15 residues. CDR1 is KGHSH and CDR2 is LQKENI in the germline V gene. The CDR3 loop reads CASSPRTGSNQPQHF. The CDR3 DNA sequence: TGTGCCAGCTCTCCACGGACTGGAAGCAATCAGCCCCAGCATTTT.

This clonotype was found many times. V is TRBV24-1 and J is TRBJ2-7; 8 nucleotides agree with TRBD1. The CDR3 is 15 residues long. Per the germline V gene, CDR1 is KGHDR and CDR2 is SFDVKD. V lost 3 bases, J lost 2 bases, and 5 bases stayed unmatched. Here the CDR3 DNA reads TGTGCCACCAGTGATCGCGCAGGGGGCCCCTACGAGCAGTACTTC. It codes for CATSDRAGGPYEQYF.

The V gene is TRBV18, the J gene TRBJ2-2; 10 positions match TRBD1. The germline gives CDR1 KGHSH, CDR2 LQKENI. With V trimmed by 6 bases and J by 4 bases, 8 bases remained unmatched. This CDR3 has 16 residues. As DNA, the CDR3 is TGTGCCAGCTCCCAGACTGGGACAGGGGTCACCGGGGAGCTGTTTTTT. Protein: CASSQTGTGVTGELFF.

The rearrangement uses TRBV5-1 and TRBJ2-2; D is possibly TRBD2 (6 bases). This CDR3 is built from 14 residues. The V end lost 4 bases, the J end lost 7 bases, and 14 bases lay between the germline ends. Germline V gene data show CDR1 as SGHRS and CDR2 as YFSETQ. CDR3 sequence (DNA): TGCGCCAGCAGCCCTGGAGCAGCGGGCGGGGAGCTGTTTTTT. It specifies CASSPGAAGGELFF.

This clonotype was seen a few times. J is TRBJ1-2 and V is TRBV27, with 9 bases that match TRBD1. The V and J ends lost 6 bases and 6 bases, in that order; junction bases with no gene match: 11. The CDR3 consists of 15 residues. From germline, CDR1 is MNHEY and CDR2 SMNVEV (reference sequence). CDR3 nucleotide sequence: TGTGCCAGCAGCCGTAGAGGGACAGGGTCCCATGGCTACACCTTC. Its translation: CASSRRGTGSHGYTF.

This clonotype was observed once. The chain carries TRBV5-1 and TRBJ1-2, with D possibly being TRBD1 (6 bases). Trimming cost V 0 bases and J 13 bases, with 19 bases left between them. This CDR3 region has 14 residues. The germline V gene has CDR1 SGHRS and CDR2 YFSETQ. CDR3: CASSLDGQSTLPTF. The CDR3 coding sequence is TGCGCCAGCAGCTTGGATGGACAGTCCACCCTTCCCACCTTC.

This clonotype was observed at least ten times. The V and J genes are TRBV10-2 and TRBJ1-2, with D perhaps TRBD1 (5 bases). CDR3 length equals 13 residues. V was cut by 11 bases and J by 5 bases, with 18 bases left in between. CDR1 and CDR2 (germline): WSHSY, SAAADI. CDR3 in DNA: TGCGCCGGCTCAGGGCGAGGCGGGTATGGCTACACCTTC. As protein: CAGSGRGGYGYTF.

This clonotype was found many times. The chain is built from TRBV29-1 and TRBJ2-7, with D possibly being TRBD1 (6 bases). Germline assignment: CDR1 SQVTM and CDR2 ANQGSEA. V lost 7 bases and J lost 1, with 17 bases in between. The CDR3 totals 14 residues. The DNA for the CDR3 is TGCAGCGGTATACAGGACAGCCCTTCCTACGAGCAGTACTTC. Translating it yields CSGIQDSPSYEQYF.

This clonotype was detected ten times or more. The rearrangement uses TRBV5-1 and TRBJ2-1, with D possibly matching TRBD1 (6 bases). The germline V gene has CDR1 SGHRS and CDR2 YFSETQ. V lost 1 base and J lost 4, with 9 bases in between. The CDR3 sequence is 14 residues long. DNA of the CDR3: TGCGCCAGCAGCTTGTCCGACAGGTACAATGAGCAGTTCTTC. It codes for CASSLSDRYNEQFF. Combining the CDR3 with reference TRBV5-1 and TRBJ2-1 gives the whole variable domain KAGVTQTPRYLIKTRGQQVTLSCSPISGHRSVSWYQQTPGQGLQFLFEYFSETQRNKGNFPGRFSGRQFSNSRSEMNVSTLELGDSALYLCASSLSDRYNEQFFGPGTRLTVL.

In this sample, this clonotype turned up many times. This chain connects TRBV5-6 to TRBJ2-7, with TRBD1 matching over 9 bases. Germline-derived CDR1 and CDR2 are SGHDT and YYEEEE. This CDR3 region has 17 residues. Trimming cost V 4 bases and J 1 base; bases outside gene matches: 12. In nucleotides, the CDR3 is TGTGCCAGCAGCGCTTACCGGGACAGGGCAGGGTCCTACGAGCAGTACGTC. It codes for CASSAYRDRAGSYEQYV.

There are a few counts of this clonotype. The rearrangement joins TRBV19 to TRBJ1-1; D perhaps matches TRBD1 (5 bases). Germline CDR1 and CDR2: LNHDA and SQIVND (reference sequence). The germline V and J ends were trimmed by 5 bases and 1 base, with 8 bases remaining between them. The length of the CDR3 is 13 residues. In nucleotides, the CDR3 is TGTGCCAGTAGTTCTACAGGGAACACTGAAGCTTTCTTT. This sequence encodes CASSSTGNTEAFF.

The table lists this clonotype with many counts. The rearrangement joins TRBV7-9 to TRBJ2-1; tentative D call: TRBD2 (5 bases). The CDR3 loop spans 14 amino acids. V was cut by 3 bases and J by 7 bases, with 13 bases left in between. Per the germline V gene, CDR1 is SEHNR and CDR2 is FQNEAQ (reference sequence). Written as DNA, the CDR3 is TGTGCCAGCAGCTTGGAGGACGGGCTGAATGAGCAGTTCTTC. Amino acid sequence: CASSLEDGLNEQFF.